A single sample is the source of the 21 T cell receptor beta chains below, sequenced in a study of shared T cell receptors in the human thymus. Generated by immunoSEQ multiplex PCR, the TCRdb table keeps only in-frame clones and is missing some. The data contain about 610,000 clones, roughly 90% of them singletons. The same sample was also studied in work on human thymus T cells.

Input material: thymocytes. These receptors were taken from a boy under two years old with a congenital heart defect.

The chain joins TRBV7-2 to TRBJ2-1, with 8 bases that match TRBD2. This CDR3 spans 15 amino acids. CDR1 and CDR2 from the germline V gene are SGHTA and FQGNSA. V lost 4 bases and J lost 6; bases outside the gene matches: 8. The CDR3 nucleotides read TGTGCCAGCAGCTCCCGGGAGGGCTATCCCAATGAGCAGTTCTTC. Translating it yields CASSSREGYPNEQFF.

The chain is built from TRBV5-1 and TRBJ2-1; 9 nucleotides match TRBD2. The CDR3 consists of 15 residues. CDR1 and CDR2 from the germline V gene are SGHRS and YFSETQ. The J segment lost 7 bases and the V segment lost 4 bases, leaving 9 bases of the junction unmatched. CDR3 nucleotide sequence: TGCGCCAGCAGCCCCCGTGCGGGAGGGCCGAATGAGCAGTTCTTC. It is translated as CASSPRAGGPNEQFF.

This chain links TRBV9 with TRBJ2-2, with 7 bases fitting TRBD1. The CDR3 consists of 18 residues. CDR1 and CDR2 (germline): SGDLS, YYNGEE. Trimming cost V 0 bases and J 4 bases; bases outside gene matches: 12. DNA for the CDR3: TGTGCCAGCAGCGTAGTGAAGGACAGGCCAGAAGGCACCGGGGAGCTGTTTTTT. Translated, it gives CASSVVKDRPEGTGELFF.

The chain employs TRBV7-3 and TRBJ2-2; 9 bases agree with TRBD2. Germline V CDR1 and CDR2: SGHTA, FQGTGA. With 1 base clipped from V and 0 bases from J, the junction kept 9 bases outside the gene matches. The CDR3 length is 19 residues. The CDR3 coding sequence is TGTGCCAGCAGCTTAAGGGCGGGAGGGAGTTTCCCGAACACCGGGGAGCTGTTTTTT. It yields the protein CASSLRAGGSFPNTGELFF.

The chain combines TRBV5-6 with TRBJ2-1; 10 bases line up with TRBD2. The V gene end was trimmed by 4 bases and the J gene end by 7 bases; junction bases not matched to a gene: 8. Looked up from germline, CDR1 is SGHDT and CDR2 is YYEEEE. The CDR3 is made up of 15 amino acids. In DNA, the CDR3 is TGTGCCAGCAGCCTACCGGGACTAGCGTGGAATGAGCAGTTCTTC. This gives the protein CASSLPGLAWNEQFF.

The chain recombines TRBV27 with TRBJ2-1; no reliable D call. This CDR3 is built from 15 residues. V lost 6 bases to trimming and J lost 8 bases, with 20 bases between them. The germline V gene has CDR1 MNHEY and CDR2 SMNVEV (reference sequence). Here the CDR3 reads CASRVPRPGGHEQFF. DNA for the CDR3: TGTGCCAGCAGGGTCCCGCGCCCTGGCGGCCATGAGCAGTTCTTC.

This chain joins TRBV28 and TRBJ1-5; possibly TRBD1 for D (6 bases). V dropped 10 bases and J dropped 7 bases, with 17 bases sitting between them. The CDR3 sequence is 13 residues long. The germline V gene encodes CDR1 MDHEN and CDR2 SYDVKM. In nucleotides, the CDR3 is TGTGCCACGGACAGATGGGGTATGCAGCCCCAGCATTTT. Protein: CATDRWGMQPQHF. The full variable domain, in which reference TRBV28 and TRBJ1-5 provide the parts outside the CDR3, is DVKVTQSSRYLVKRTGEKVFLECVQDMDHENMFWYRQDPGLGLRLIYFSYDVKMKEKGDIPEGYSVSREKKERFSLILESASTNQTSMYLCATDRWGMQPQHFGDGTRLSIL.

This chain joins TRBV6-1 and TRBJ1-1, with 9 bases matching TRBD1. The J segment lost 1 base and the V segment lost 0 bases, leaving 6 bases of the junction unmatched. CDR1 MNHNS and CDR2 SASEGT come from the germline V gene. The CDR3 consists of 17 residues. For the CDR3, the DNA is TGTGCCAGCAGTGAAGCACAGGGGGCGCGGGAGAACACTGAAGCTTTCTTT. This translates into CASSEAQGARENTEAFF.

This clone occurred once. This chain connects TRBV6-5 to TRBJ2-7; TRBD1 matches at 8 bases. After removal of 5 bases from V and 3 bases from J, the junction contained 3 bases not matched to a gene. The CDR3 length is 13 residues. Germline CDR1 and CDR2: MNHEY and SVGAGI. The CDR3 spells CASSPGTGYEQYF. CDR3 nucleotides: TGTGCCAGCAGTCCCGGGACAGGCTACGAGCAGTACTTC.

J is TRBJ2-3 and V is TRBV4-1, with D hard to call. Trimming cost V 3 bases and J 0 bases, with 10 bases left between them. The length of the CDR3 is 15 residues. CDR1 is MGHRA and CDR2 is YSYEKL in the germline V gene. Here the CDR3 reads CASSQRPRSTDTQYF. The CDR3 DNA sequence: TGCGCCAGCAGCCAGCGGCCCCGTAGCACAGATACGCAGTATTTT.

This clone was seen only once. The gene calls are TRBV21-1 and TRBJ1-1; the D call of TRBD1 is as the table states it, not checked on the DNA. TRBV21-1 is a pseudogene. This CDR3 comprises 15 residues. The CDR3 loop is CASSSRDRGETEAFF. In DNA, the CDR3 is TGTGCCAGCAGCAGCCGGGACAGGGGTGAAACTGAAGCTTTCTTT.

The rearrangement links TRBV7-9 to TRBJ2-5; D remains unclear. The V and J ends lost 2 bases and 0 bases respectively, with 7 bases between them. This CDR3 spans 14 amino acids. Germline CDR1 reads SEHNR; CDR2 reads FQNEAQ (reference sequence). The CDR3 loop reads CASSLTQDQETQYF. The CDR3 DNA sequence: TGTGCCAGCAGCTTAACGCAGGACCAAGAGACCCAGTACTTC.

The chain joins TRBV4-1 to TRBJ2-3; 13 bases are shared with TRBD2. The CDR3 runs to 17 residues. Germline V lookup: CDR1 MGHRA, CDR2 YSYEKL. Trimming removed 2 bases from V and 5 bases from J; junction bases left unmatched: 7. CDR3 amino acids: CASSQTGTSGKVDTQYF. The DNA for the CDR3 is TGCGCCAGCAGCCAAACCGGGACTAGCGGGAAAGTAGATACGCAGTATTTT.

The chain is built from TRBV4-1 and TRBJ2-5, with 9 bases fitting TRBD1. The CDR3 totals 18 residues. CDR1 and CDR2 from the germline V gene are MGHRA and YSYEKL. V gave up 3 bases and J gave up 2 bases; unmatched junction bases: 13. CDR3 protein: CASSQRNAGTGIQETQYF. In DNA, the CDR3 is TGCGCCAGCAGCCAGAGGAATGCCGGGACAGGGATTCAAGAGACCCAGTACTTC.

The chain combines TRBV19 with TRBJ2-5; D might be TRBD2 (6 bases). The CDR3 runs 14 residues. Trimming left V 4 bases short and J 5 bases short, with 14 bases between. Germline CDR1 LNHDA, CDR2 SQIVND (reference sequence). CDR3 region: CASSSPSASETQYF. The DNA for the CDR3 is TGTGCCAGTAGTAGCCCTAGCGCCTCGGAGACCCAGTACTTC.

This chain joins TRBV15 and TRBJ2-2; 7 nucleotides align to TRBD2. The V segment lost 1 base and the J segment 6 bases; nucleotides outside the gene matches: 5. The germline V gene encodes CDR1 LNHNV and CDR2 YYDKDF (reference sequence). The CDR3 is 15 residues long. CDR3: CATSRVRGDSGELFF. CDR3 nucleotide sequence: TGTGCCACCAGCAGAGTCCGGGGGGACTCCGGGGAGCTGTTTTTT.

J is TRBJ1-2 and V is TRBV7-9; 10 nucleotides align to TRBD1. CDR3 length: 17 amino acids. The germline V gene encodes CDR1 SEHNR and CDR2 FQNEAQ (reference sequence). The junction had 13 bases not matched to a gene; V was cut back by 3 bases and J by 6 bases. CDR3 DNA: TGTGCCAGCAGCTTGGCGGGACAGGGGACTGTTATGGATGGCTACACCTTC. This codes for CASSLAGQGTVMDGYTF.

The rearrangement joins TRBV7-2 to TRBJ2-7; 7 nucleotides align to TRBD2. Per the germline V gene, CDR1 is SGHTA and CDR2 is FQGNSA. The CDR3 contains 15 residues. Trimming took 4 bases from V and 0 from J; bases not matched to a gene: 6. In DNA, the CDR3 is TGTGCCAGCAGCTCCCCGGGACTACCCTCCTACGAGCAGTACTTC. Its translation is CASSSPGLPSYEQYF.

V gene TRBV7-9 combines with J gene TRBJ2-5; D is perhaps TRBD1 (6 bases). Trimming removed 5 bases at V and 5 bases at J, with 12 bases between. In germline, CDR1 is SEHNR, CDR2 FQNEAQ (reference sequence). The CDR3 consists of 13 residues. The CDR3 protein is CASSPQGWETQYF. DNA for the CDR3: TGTGCCAGCAGCCCACAGGGTTGGGAGACCCAGTACTTC. Together with reference TRBV7-9 and TRBJ2-5, the CDR3 gives the full variable domain: DTGVSQNPRHKITKRGQNVTFRCDPISEHNRLYWYRQTLGQGPEFLTYFQNEAQLEKSRLLSDRFSAERPKGSFSTLEIQRTEQGDSAMYLCASSPQGWETQYFGPGTRLLVL.

The J gene is TRBJ2-7, the V gene TRBV5-4; 10 nucleotides agree with TRBD1. V lost 2 bases and J lost 1; bases outside the gene matches: 6. The CDR3 contains 16 residues. Germline-derived CDR1 and CDR2 are SGHNT and YYREEE (reference sequence). Written as DNA, the CDR3 is TGTGCCAGCAGCTTTCGCCGGGACAGGGGATCCTACGAGCAGTACTTC. Encoded protein: CASSFRRDRGSYEQYF.

The chain is built from TRBV18 and TRBJ2-1; D gene ambiguous. The CDR3 is 15 amino acids. The germline gives CDR1 KGHSH, CDR2 LQKENI. Trimming removed 7 bases at V and 0 bases at J, with 13 bases between. The CDR3: CASYLRTSSYNEQFF. In DNA, the CDR3 is TGTGCCAGCTATCTCCGCACGAGCTCCTACAATGAGCAGTTCTTC.